A single sample is the source of the 29 T cell receptor beta chains below, sequenced in a study of cytomegalovirus exposure and HLA in healthy donors. Amplification used 60 Vbeta primers and 13 Jbeta primers. Sequencing used immunoSEQ multiplex PCR; TCRdb keeps in-frame clones, though not all of them. The data contain 95,000 to 100,000 clones, 65% to 80% of them singletons. Sequencing was performed on PBMCs. The source of these receptors is a woman aged 40-49 years in good health and CMV-seronegative.

In nucleotides, the CDR3 is TGCGCCAGCAGCCGCAACACAGGGACTGGAAACACCATATATTTT. This codes for CASSRNTGTGNTIYF. This rearrangement joins TRBV4-3 to TRBJ1-3, with D perhaps TRBD1 (6 bases). The CDR3 runs to 15 residues. Deletions cut 4 bases from V and 2 bases from J, with 12 bases between. Germline V lookup: CDR1 LGHNA, CDR2 YSLEER.

This clone was found once. This chain connects TRBV30 to TRBJ1-1; 7 bases are a match to TRBD1. This CDR3 has 13 amino acids. Germline CDR1 and CDR2: GTSNPN and SVGIG (reference sequence). J gave up 2 bases and V 7 bases, and 7 bases lay outside the gene matches. This CDR3 is CASLDRANTEAFF. The CDR3 nucleotides read TGTGCCTCCTTAGACAGGGCAAACACTGAAGCTTTCTTT.

The chain employs TRBV2 and TRBJ2-5; TRBD1 is a possible D gene (7 bases). V gave up 2 bases and J gave up 1 base, with 8 bases separating them. This CDR3 has 14 residues. Looked up from germline, CDR1 is SNHLY and CDR2 is FYNNEI. CDR3 coding DNA: TGTGCCAGCAGTGAACAGGGGGGCCAAGAGACCCAGTACTTC. Its translation: CASSEQGGQETQYF.

V gene TRBV6-6 combines with J gene TRBJ2-7, with D tentatively TRBD2 (5 bases). The CDR3 runs 14 residues. Trimming took 7 bases from V and 3 from J, leaving 16 bases between them. Germline V CDR1 and CDR2: MNHNY, SVGAGI (reference sequence). The CDR3 nucleotides read TGTGCCAGCACGTCAACGACTAACGTCTACGAGCAGTACTTC. It translates to CASTSTTNVYEQYF.

This clone came up a few times. CDR3 in amino acids: CASSEALTGNYGYTF. The DNA of the CDR3 is TGTGCCAGCAGTGAAGCGCTTACGGGAAACTATGGCTACACCTTC. The chain carries TRBV6-1 and TRBJ1-2; D unresolved. CDR3 length: 15 residues. V was clipped by 0 bases and J by 2 bases, with 10 bases between them. Germline CDR1 reads MNHNS; CDR2 reads SASEGT.

The chain has TRBV29-1 and TRBJ1-1; D gene ambiguous. CDR1 and CDR2 (germline): SQVTM, ANQGSEA. V was trimmed by 7 bases and J by 7 bases, leaving 16 bases between them. The CDR3 length is 12 residues. CDR3 coding DNA: TGCAGCGGTCGTGAATGGGCCGGTGAAGCTTTCTTT. Protein: CSGREWAGEAFF.

V is TRBV5-1 and J is TRBJ2-3; TRBD2 matches at 11 bases. The germline V gene has CDR1 SGHRS and CDR2 YFSETQ. The trim removed 4 bases at V and 5 bases at J, leaving 9 bases unmatched. The CDR3 spans 16 residues. The CDR3 DNA reads TGCGCCAGCAGCCCGACGTTAGCGGGGGGGGGAGATACGCAGTATTTT. Protein: CASSPTLAGGGDTQYF. The full variable domain, its missing parts supplied by reference TRBV5-1 and TRBJ2-3, is KAGVTQTPRYLIKTRGQQVTLSCSPISGHRSVSWYQQTPGQGLQFLFEYFSETQRNKGNFPGRFSGRQFSNSRSEMNVSTLELGDSALYLCASSPTLAGGGDTQYFGPGTRLTVL.

The chain has TRBV5-1 and TRBJ2-5; tentatively, D is TRBD1 (6 bases). V shed 0 bases and J shed 0 bases, with 15 bases lying between them. This CDR3 comprises 17 residues. CDR1 and CDR2 from the germline V gene are SGHRS and YFSETQ. The CDR3: CASSLAEQGPYQETQYF. As DNA, the CDR3 is TGCGCCAGCAGCTTGGCGGAACAGGGACCCTACCAAGAGACCCAGTACTTC.

The rearrangement links TRBV2 to TRBJ2-7; D not certain. This CDR3 contains 11 residues. V lost 6 bases and J 4 bases, leaving 7 bases between the germline ends. Germline V CDR1 and CDR2: SNHLY, FYNNEI. CDR3 DNA sequence: TGTGCCAGCAGCACAGAGTACGAGCAGTACTTC. Translated, it gives CASSTEYEQYF.

This clone was picked up a small number of times. This chain connects TRBV4-1 to TRBJ2-7, with D maybe TRBD1 (5 bases). CDR1 is MGHRA, CDR2 YSYEKL, per germline. This CDR3 contains 15 residues. Trimming stripped 0 bases from V and 2 bases from J, with 11 bases between. CDR3 nucleotides: TGCGCCAGCAGCCAAGATAGCAGGGTTGCCTACGAGCAGTACTTC. Translated: CASSQDSRVAYEQYF.

The V gene is TRBV7-9, the J gene TRBJ2-7; D not certain. Trimming removed 2 bases at V and 4 bases at J, with 6 bases between. Per the germline V gene, CDR1 is SEHNR and CDR2 is FQNEAQ (reference sequence). This CDR3 comprises 12 residues. The CDR3: CASSLQVYEQYF. The CDR3 nucleotides are TGTGCCAGCAGCTTACAGGTATACGAGCAGTACTTC.

The chain carries TRBV6-1 and TRBJ1-2, with TRBD1 identical over 10 bases. J lost 2 bases, V lost 6 bases, and 0 bases had no gene match. Germline V CDR1 and CDR2: MNHNS, SASEGT. The CDR3 length is 13 residues. CDR3 coding DNA: TGTGCCAGCAGGACAGGGGGCAACTATGGCTACACCTTC. Residues: CASRTGGNYGYTF.

This clone occurred a few times. The rearrangement uses TRBV5-1 and TRBJ1-5; tentative D call: TRBD1 (6 bases). CDR1 is SGHRS and CDR2 is YFSETQ in the germline V gene. V was shortened by 7 bases and J by 4 bases, with 15 bases between the two germline ends. The CDR3 consists of 14 residues. As DNA, the CDR3 is TGCGCCAGCCCCGAGGGGGTGGCGAATCAGCCCCAGCATTTT. This codes for CASPEGVANQPQHF.

The gene calls are TRBV5-1 and TRBJ1-4; unclear D gene. Trimming left V 6 bases short and J 4 bases short, with 19 bases between. The CDR3 runs 16 residues. Germline V lookup: CDR1 SGHRS, CDR2 YFSETQ. The CDR3 DNA sequence: TGCGCCAGCAAGCAATCCCCCTCTGAGGTTAATGAAAAACTGTTTTTT. Protein: CASKQSPSEVNEKLFF.

The chain recombines TRBV4-3 with TRBJ2-1; 10 bases are a match to TRBD1. This CDR3 has 16 residues. The junction had 5 bases not matched to a gene; V was cut back by 3 bases and J by 3 bases. Germline V gives CDR1 LGHNA, CDR2 YSLEER. CDR3 in amino acids: CASSQSGQGNYNEQFF. CDR3 DNA: TGCGCCAGCAGCCAGTCGGGACAGGGGAACTACAATGAGCAGTTCTTC.

V gene TRBV5-4 combines with J gene TRBJ2-4, with 10 bases fitting TRBD2. V lost 4 bases to trimming and J lost 5 bases; unmatched junction nucleotides: 6. Germline assignment: CDR1 SGHNT and CDR2 YYREEE (reference sequence). The length of the CDR3 is 15 residues. The DNA for the CDR3 is TGTGCCAGCAGCGCTGGGACTAGCGCTGAAAACATTCAGTACTTC. Amino acids: CASSAGTSAENIQYF. The full variable domain, in which reference TRBV5-4 and TRBJ2-4 provide the parts outside the CDR3, is ETGVTQSPTHLIKTRGQQVTLRCSSQSGHNTVSWYQQALGQGPQFIFQYYREEENGRGNFPPRFSGLQFPNYSSELNVNALELDDSALYLCASSAGTSAENIQYFGAGTRLSVL.

This chain connects TRBV5-1 to TRBJ2-3, with 11 bases matching TRBD2. V lost 0 bases and J lost 6; bases outside the gene matches: 21. This CDR3 has 21 residues. Germline CDR1 and CDR2: SGHRS and YFSETQ. The CDR3 loop is CASSLASGSGRASHLRDTQYF. As DNA, the CDR3 is TGCGCCAGCAGCTTGGCCTCGGGTAGCGGGAGGGCAAGTCACTTAAGGGATACGCAGTATTTT.

The sample holds one count of this clone. The chain employs TRBV5-1 and TRBJ2-7, with D possibly matching TRBD2 (6 bases). V dropped 0 bases and J dropped 0 bases, with 19 bases sitting between them. This CDR3 contains 18 residues. Germline V CDR1 and CDR2: SGHRS, YFSETQ. This chain's CDR3 is CASSLAPLSGWSSYEQYF. The CDR3 region has the DNA TGCGCCAGCAGCTTGGCCCCGCTCAGCGGGTGGAGCTCCTACGAGCAGTACTTC.

This clone turned up a few times. This sequence joins TRBV11-2 and TRBJ2-1, with D possibly being TRBD2 (6 bases). Germline V gene lookup returns CDR1 SGHAT and CDR2 FQNNGV. The CDR3 covers 14 residues. V dropped 5 bases and J dropped 6 bases, with 14 bases sitting between them. CDR3 sequence reads: CASSDRTEGNEQFF. DNA of the CDR3: TGTGCCAGCAGCGATCGGACGGAGGGCAATGAGCAGTTCTTC.

V usage is TRBV27 and J usage is TRBJ1-5, with a weak D call TRBD1 (5 bases). Germline V gene lookup returns CDR1 MNHEY and CDR2 SMNVEV (reference sequence). Trimming took 6 bases from V and 6 from J, leaving 12 bases between them. There are 13 residues in the CDR3. Here the CDR3 DNA reads TGTGCCAGCAGCGGGGGGTATCGTCAGCCCCAGCATTTT. It translates to CASSGGYRQPQHF.

J is TRBJ2-1 and V is TRBV6-5; 9 bases are shared with TRBD2. Germline V lookup: CDR1 MNHEY, CDR2 SVGAGI. The trim removed 6 bases at V and 2 bases at J, leaving 5 bases unmatched. The CDR3 spans 15 residues. CDR3 residues: CASRISGGTYNEQFF. Written as DNA, the CDR3 is TGTGCCAGCAGGATTAGCGGGGGAACCTACAATGAGCAGTTCTTC.

The chain couples TRBV7-3 to TRBJ2-5; D might be TRBD2 (5 bases). CDR3 length: 13 residues. Trimming took off 2 bases at V and 7 bases at J, with 11 bases between the two ends. Germline V gives CDR1 SGHTA, CDR2 FQGTGA. Here the CDR3 reads CASSLGPEGTQYF. The DNA for the CDR3 is TGTGCCAGCAGCTTAGGTCCTGAGGGGACCCAGTACTTC.

The V gene is TRBV10-3, the J gene TRBJ2-2; TRBD2 aligns across 9 bases. After removal of 3 bases from V and 2 bases from J, the junction contained 7 bases not matched to a gene. Germline CDR1 and CDR2: ENHRY and SYGVKD. The CDR3 consists of 17 residues. The CDR3 sequence is CAISDSGLASNTGELFF. CDR3 in DNA: TGTGCCATCAGTGATTCCGGACTAGCGTCAAACACCGGGGAGCTGTTTTTT.

This clone was picked up a small number of times. The chain links TRBV6-6 to TRBJ1-5; D not resolved. The V gene lost 7 bases and the J gene lost 6 bases, with 13 bases spanning the gap. This CDR3 region has 13 residues. Germline CDR1 and CDR2: MNHNY and SVGAGI (reference sequence). The CDR3 nucleotides read TGTGCCAGCATCGCCCTCGGAGGTCAGCCCCAGCATTTT. Protein product: CASIALGGQPQHF.

The rearrangement links TRBV19 to TRBJ1-2; D is perhaps TRBD1 (5 bases). CDR3 size: 13 residues. The germline V gene has CDR1 LNHDA and CDR2 SQIVND (reference sequence). The V and J ends lost 9 bases and 1 base respectively, with 12 bases between them. The CDR3 here is CASRGLGNYGYTF. The CDR3 DNA follows: TGTGCCAGCCGGGGACTGGGTAACTATGGCTACACCTTC.

The chain links TRBV7-9 to TRBJ2-6; no clear D. Germline assignment: CDR1 SEHNR and CDR2 FQNEAQ (reference sequence). Trimming removed 6 bases from V and 1 base from J, with 4 bases in between. This CDR3 has 13 amino acids. The chain's CDR3 is CASSRSGANVLTF. The CDR3, as DNA: TGTGCCAGCAGTCGTTCTGGGGCCAACGTCCTGACTTTC.

The J gene is TRBJ1-1, the V gene TRBV19, with a possible D match to TRBD1 (5 bases). This CDR3 has 11 amino acids. With 10 bases removed from V and 6 bases from J, the gap between germline ends came to 12 bases. Germline V gene sequence: CDR1 LNHDA, CDR2 SQIVND (reference sequence). In nucleotides, the CDR3 is TGTGCCATTACAAAGGGGTCTGAAGCTTTCTTT. Protein sequence: CAITKGSEAFF.

The rearrangement links TRBV11-2 to TRBJ2-7; possibly TRBD2 for D (5 bases). This CDR3 comprises 14 residues. The V end was cut by 8 bases, the J end by 3 bases, with 17 bases between. The germline gives CDR1 SGHAT, CDR2 FQNNGV. In nucleotides, the CDR3 is TGTGCCAGCTCGCTACTCCCCGGAGGCTACGAGCAGTACTTC. Protein: CASSLLPGGYEQYF.

The V gene is TRBV5-6, the J gene TRBJ2-5, with TRBD2 matching 7 bases. Germline CDR1 SGHDT, CDR2 YYEEEE. The CDR3 has 13 amino acids. Trimming took 7 bases from V and 5 from J; bases not matched to a gene: 8. The CDR3 sequence: CASSLTSRETQYF. Here the CDR3 DNA reads TGTGCCAGCTCCTTGACTAGCAGGGAGACCCAGTACTTC.